This TCR beta chain was retrieved from a study of cytomegalovirus exposure and HLA in healthy donors. With regard to this clone: Its antigen remains unidentified.

The CDR3 extends over 14 amino acids. Germline values: CDR1 SGHRS, CDR2 YFSETQ. Trimming pared 7 bases from V and 1 base from J, leaving 15 bases between. PCR involved 60 Vbeta and 13 Jbeta primers. Sequencing was performed with immunoSEQ multiplex PCR; in TCRdb, only in-frame clones are kept and a portion is missing. Of 150,000 to 200,000 clones in the sample, under 85% were seen once. Study-wide findings and caveats: Within a later analysis, the majority of CMV-associated TCR beta chains appeared HLA-restricted.

Sequenced: PBMCs. The source of this sequence is a woman in her 30s in good health and CMV-seronegative. The chain combines TRBV5-1 with TRBJ2-7; D is ambiguous. In nucleotides, the CDR3 is TGCGCCAGCGCCTTGGGCCTCGAGTCCTACGAGCAGTACTTC. As protein: CASALGLESYEQYF.